The T cell receptor beta chain under discussion was sequenced for a study of T cell repertoires in cytomegalovirus infection. Study-level background: It was the public TCR beta signatures that indicated both CMV infection and matching HLA type. Study results and caveats: Dominant in the ex vivo response were TCR beta clonotypes restricted by HLA-C and specific for CMV. Carriers of CMV plus the relevant HLA were identified by cumulative public TCR beta family frequency.

Concerning this clonotype itself: The antigen is not known.

Between the trimmed V and J ends, which lost 3 bases and 0 bases, there was a span of 13 bases. CDR1 and CDR2 (germline): SGHNT, YYREEE (reference sequence). The CDR3 is 16 amino acids. Each CDR3 protein gets one entry after TCRdb re-called the reads with MiXCR. The table lists about 770,000 distinct CDR3 sequences, 25% to 35% of them singletons. The chain carries TRBV5-4 and TRBJ2-4, with D possibly being TRBD2 (6 bases). The sequenced sample was cultured CD8+ T cells from PBMCs, obtained from culture after CMV antigen stimulation. This TCR came from a human donor in good health (CMV status not recorded). Some clones in this sample may be carry-over from other donors' samples. The CDR3: CASSSGLGLAKNIQYF. CDR3 nucleotides: TGTGCCAGCAGCTCCGGACTGGGACTAGCCAAAAACATTCAGTACTTC. The full variable domain, in which reference TRBV5-4 and TRBJ2-4 provide the parts outside the CDR3, is ETGVTQSPTHLIKTRGQQVTLRCSSQSGHNTVSWYQQALGQGPQFIFQYYREEENGRGNFPPRFSGLQFPNYSSELNVNALELDDSALYLCASSSGLGLAKNIQYFGAGTRLSVL.